A selection of T cell receptor beta chains follows, all from one sample in a study of control samples from healthy donors and cancer patients. Clones were sequenced by immunoSEQ multiplex PCR, and TCRdb holds only the in-frame ones, with some missing. This table holds approximately 37,000 clones, 92% found once. Sequenced material: blood. The receptors were sampled from a woman in her 50s in good health. Both conserved end residues are part of each CDR3. A D gene is named only where the DNA matches it firmly. Clone sizes are given selectively: once, few, many, or a class where the clone is expanded.

>14|-|TRBV6-5|-|TRBJ2-1
TGTGCCAGCAGGAGCCTGGGACTGCTGAATGAGCAGTTCTTC
CASRSLGLLNEQFF
>16|-|TRBV9|-|TRBJ1-3
TGTGCCAGCAGCGTAGCTTCGAGTGGCTCTGGAAACACCATATATTTT
CASSVASSGSGNTIYF
>15|-|TRBV6-2/TRBV6-3|-|TRBJ1-4
TGTGCCAGCAGTTACTCGAGGACGGGGGCCGAAAAACTGTTTTTT
CASSYSRTGAEKLFF
>15|-|TRBV18|-|TRBJ2-5
TGTGCCAGCTCCTCGGAAGGGTTGGGGCCAGAGACCCAGTACTTC
CASSSEGLGPETQYF
>14|TRBD2|TRBV5-1|-|TRBJ2-3
TGCGCCAGCACGAGCGGGGGGGTCACAGATACGCAGTATTTT
CASTSGGVTDTQYF
>14|-|TRBV6-2/TRBV6-3|-|TRBJ2-3
TGTGCCAGCAGTTACAGGGGGTTGGCAGATACGCAGTATTTT
CASSYRGLADTQYF
>15|-|TRBV3-1/TRBV3-2|-|TRBJ2-6
TGTGCCAGCAGCCTTGAGGGCTCTGGGGCCAACGTCCTGACTTTC
CASSLEGSGANVLTF
>11|-|TRBV19|-|TRBJ1-1
TGTGCCAGTAGTATACCGAACCGAGCTTTCTTT
CASSIPNRAFF
>14|-|TRBV27|-|TRBJ1-2
TGTGCCAGCAGTTTTTCCCGGGGGGCCGGGGGCTACACCTTC
CASSFSRGAGGYTF
>15|-|TRBV30|-|TRBJ2-3
TGTGCCTGGAGTATGTTAGGAAGGAGCACAGATACGCAGTATTTT
CAWSMLGRSTDTQYF
>14|-|TRBV7-2|once|TRBJ1-1
TGTGCCAGCAGCTTAGGAGGGTCCAACACTGAAGCTTTCTTT
CASSLGGSNTEAFF
>13|-|TRBV6-2/TRBV6-3|-|TRBJ1-6
TGTGCCAGCAGTTACGTCGGAGCATCACCCCTCCACTTT
CASSYVGASPLHF
>13|-|TRBV7-7|-|TRBJ2-2
TGTGCCAGCACCCATTACCTCCACGGGGAGCTGTTTTTT
CASTHYLHGELFF
>14|TRBD1|TRBV16|-|TRBJ1-2
TGTGCCAGCAGCCGGGGACAGGGGGTCTATGGCTACACCTTC
CASSRGQGVYGYTF
>16|-|TRBV9|-|TRBJ1-2
TGTGCCAGCAGCGTACAAGCGGGGGATAGGGACTATGGCTACACCTTC
CASSVQAGDRDYGYTF
>15|-|TRBV19|-|TRBJ1-5
TGTGCCAGTAGTCTTTCTAACATAGGCAATCAGCCCCAGCATTTT
CASSLSNIGNQPQHF
>15|TRBD2|TRBV10-3|-|TRBJ2-5
TGTGCCATCCGAGGAGGGGTCCGGGAGGTAGAGACCCAGTACTTC
CAIRGGVREVETQYF
>15|-|TRBV24-1|-|TRBJ2-1
TGTGCCACCAGTGACCAAACTAGCTTCACGGGTGAGCAGTTCTTC
CATSDQTSFTGEQFF
>13|-|TRBV9|-|TRBJ1-2
TGTGCCAGCAGCGCGACAGGAAGCTATGGCTACACCTTC
CASSATGSYGYTF
>13|-|TRBV12-3/TRBV12-4|-|TRBJ2-3
TGTGCCAGCAGTTTAGCGCGCACAGATACGCAGTATTTT
CASSLARTDTQYF
>13|-|TRBV4-2|once|TRBJ2-5
TGTGCCAGCAGCCAGACGGGTGGAGAGACCCAGTACTTC
CASSQTGGETQYF
>15|-|TRBV7-9|-|TRBJ2-1
TGTGCCAGCAGCGCAGACTGGAGCTCCTACAATGAGCAGTTCTTC
CASSADWSSYNEQFF
>14|-|TRBV7-2|-|TRBJ2-7
TGTGCCAGCAGCTTAGGTATACAAGGCTACGAGCAGTACTTC
CASSLGIQGYEQYF
>18|TRBD1|TRBV19|-|TRBJ1-5
TGTGCCAGTAGTATAGACAGGGGGCGCGGGGATAGCAATCAGCCCCAGCATTTT
CASSIDRGRGDSNQPQHF
>16|-|TRBV5-6|-|TRBJ1-3
TGTGCCAGCAGCTTGGGGGGGCCTAACTCTGGAAACACCATATATTTT
CASSLGGPNSGNTIYF
>13|-|TRBV24-1|-|TRBJ1-1
TGTGCCACCAGTGTATCAGCGAACACTGAAGCTTTCTTT
CATSVSANTEAFF
>17|-|TRBV4-1|-|TRBJ2-6
TGCGCCAGCAGCCAAATGGGGGGTGTGGCTGGGGCCAACGTCCTGACTTTC
CASSQMGGVAGANVLTF
>14|-|TRBV7-9|-|TRBJ1-2
TGTGCCAGCAGCTTACCCGGACAGAACTATGGCTACACCTTC
CASSLPGQNYGYTF
>14|-|TRBV11-2|-|TRBJ1-1
TGTGCCAGCAGCTTGGCCGGGACATACACTGAAGCTTTCTTT
CASSLAGTYTEAFF
>17|TRBD1|TRBV5-1|-|TRBJ2-6
TGCGCCAGCAGCCGGGACAGGCTTTTCTCTGGGGCCAACGTCCTGACTTTC
CASSRDRLFSGANVLTF
>12|-|TRBV6-2/TRBV6-3|-|TRBJ2-3
TGTGCCAGCAGTCGAGGGACGCCACTCCCCATTTTT
CASSRGTPLPIF
>15|TRBD1|TRBV7-9|-|TRBJ1-1
TGTGCCAGCAGCATACAGGGGGCTGGCACCACTGAAGCTTTCTTT
CASSIQGAGTTEAFF
>15|-|TRBV6-2/TRBV6-3|once|TRBJ2-3
TGTGCCAGCAGCACTAGAAAGACTAGCACAGATACGCAGTATTTT
CASSTRKTSTDTQYF
>12|TRBD1|TRBV6-1|-|TRBJ2-5
TGTGCCAGCAGTACAGGGGTTGAGACCCAGTACTTC
CASSTGVETQYF
>15|-|TRBV9|-|TRBJ2-2
TGTGCCAGCAGCGTAGGGCCGCGGGGCGGCCGGGAGCTGTTTTTT
CASSVGPRGGRELFF
>14|-|TRBV4-1|few|TRBJ2-3
TGCGCCAGCAGCCAAGGACTCCTTGGAGATACGCAGTATTTT
CASSQGLLGDTQYF
>13|-|TRBV7-8|-|TRBJ1-1
TGTGCCAGCAGCTTGTCCGGGACATCTGAAGCTTTCTTT
CASSLSGTSEAFF
>15|TRBD2|TRBV27|-|TRBJ2-1
TGTGCCAGCAGTTTATCGATAGCGGGGGGAGATGAGCAGTTCTTC
CASSLSIAGGDEQFF
>16|-|TRBV5-1|-|TRBJ1-1
TGCGCCAGCAGCCTGGGAGGCGGAAGGGGGGCCACTGAAGCTTTCTTT
CASSLGGGRGATEAFF
>15|-|TRBV9|-|TRBJ1-6
TGTGCCAGCAGCGTAGAGGGCAGCAAAAATTCACCCCTCCACTTT
CASSVEGSKNSPLHF
>14|TRBD1|TRBV4-3|-|TRBJ1-1
TGCGCCAGCAGCCAGTCAACAGGGGGAATTGAAGCTTTCTTT
CASSQSTGGIEAFF
>16|-|TRBV19|-|TRBJ1-3
TGTGCCAGTAGTATAGTAAGCCCCCATATTCGAAACACCATATATTTT
CASSIVSPHIRNTIYF
>16|TRBD2|TRBV11-2|-|TRBJ2-2
TGTGCCAGCAGCTTACGCCGGGCTAGCGGACTCGGGGAGCTGTTTTTT
CASSLRRASGLGELFF
>18|TRBD1|TRBV28|-|TRBJ1-1
TGTGCCAGCAGCCCTAGATCCACAGGGGGGAGTATGAACACTGAAGCTTTCTTT
CASSPRSTGGSMNTEAFF
>15|TRBD1|TRBV6-5|-|TRBJ2-3
TGTGCCAGCAGTTACAACAGGGGGCCGACAGATACGCAGTATTTT
CASSYNRGPTDTQYF
>14|TRBD1|TRBV7-2|-|TRBJ1-6
TGTGCCAGCAGTTTTGAGACAGGGAATTCACCCCTCCACTTT
CASSFETGNSPLHF
>15|TRBD1|TRBV18|-|TRBJ1-1
TGTGCCAGCTCACCATTCGGACAGGGAGTCACTGAAGCTTTCTTT
CASSPFGQGVTEAFF
>12|-|TRBV6-6|-|TRBJ2-2
TGTGCCAGCAGTTACCCCACCGGGGAGCTGTTTTTT
CASSYPTGELFF
>15|-|TRBV7-9|once|TRBJ1-5
TGTGCCAGCAGCTTAGGAGGAAATCGCAATCAGCCCCAGCATTTT
CASSLGGNRNQPQHF
>13|-|TRBV5-1|-|TRBJ1-2
TGCGCCAGCAGCCCCCGGTCCAACTATGGCTACACCTTC
CASSPRSNYGYTF